The clone carrying this TCR beta chain was picked up a small number of times. Its antigen is still unknown. This record comes from a study of blood T cells in healthy people across ages. Findings of the study overall: The authors considered diversity estimates from one million T cells to be underestimates.

Primers used in a second PCR of roughly 6 to 11 cycles were a sample-barcoded 5' primer and a J-beta primer mix. Using its own MiXCR run on the 5' RACE reads, TCRdb lists one record per CDR3 protein. Seen here are about 1.5 million distinct CDR3 sequences, roughly 43% observed once, and the top ten hold more than 4%. Trimming removed 2 bases from V and 2 bases from J; junction bases left unmatched: 8. Germline V gives CDR1 SGHTA, CDR2 FQGNSA. This CDR3 has 17 amino acids. Isolated PBMCs totaled at least 6.5 million in each sample. This chain links TRBV7-2 with TRBJ2-2, with TRBD1 matching 7 bases. What was sequenced was blood. The TCR was taken from a woman aged 18-29 years in good health. CDR3 bases: TGTGCCAGCAGCTTAAATTGGGGACAGCCAAACACCGGGGAGCTGTTTTTT. This encodes CASSLNWGQPNTGELFF.